This T cell receptor beta chain emerged from a study of T-cell reconstitution after alpha-beta-depleted transplantation in children. Preparation of the TCRbeta library used unique molecular identifiers. TCRdb ran MiXCR on the PCR reads and lists one entry per CDR3 protein. Of hundreds of thousands of distinct CDR3 sequences listed, 20% to 30% were seen once; the top ten hold 4% to 5.5%. Details on this clonotype: What it recognizes is unknown.

V was cut by 3 bases and J by 2 bases, with 14 bases left in between. The CDR3 spans 15 residues. Notes on the study in general: As was reported, about two months after transplant, alpha-beta T cells came from several hundred expanded graft clones.

V and J are TRBV12-3 or TRBV12-4 and TRBJ2-7, with D perhaps TRBD1 or TRBD2 (7 bases each). Sequencing used PBMCs, mostly from graft donor cells, obtained 360 days after TCRalphabeta/CD19-depleted stem cell transplant. The sequence was collected from a female patient younger than 10 who had a stem cell transplant for congenital amegakaryocytic thrombocytopenia, so the T cells may come from the graft donor. CDR3 residues: CASSLGQRDAYEQYF. CDR3 in DNA: TGTGCCAGCAGTTTGGGACAGCGGGACGCCTACGAGCAGTACTTC.